What follows are 27 T cell receptor beta chains derived from one specimen sequenced in a study of shared clonotypes between healthy human individuals. Naive CD8 cells lacked CD45RO, underwent positive selection for CCR7 and left out terminally differentiated effector memory CD45RA+ cells. Libraries were prepared by immunoSEQ multiplex PCR; TCRdb keeps only in-frame clonotypes and omits some of them. The sample shows 1.5 million to 2.5 million clones, roughly 95% of them seen only once. The sequenced sample was naive CD8+ T cells sorted from blood. The origin of the receptors is a man younger than 35 in good health.

A word on this clone: Other DNA sequences in this specimen translate into the identical CDR3. The rearrangement uses TRBV7-9 and TRBJ2-3; D call uncertain. Germline V CDR1 and CDR2: SEHNR, FQNEAQ (reference sequence). The V gene lost 6 bases and the J gene lost 0 bases, with 7 bases spanning the gap. The CDR3 has 13 amino acids. The CDR3 loop is CASRATSTDTQYF. The CDR3 nucleotides are TGTGCCAGCAGAGCCACTAGCACAGATACGCAGTATTTT.

The chain couples TRBV9 to TRBJ2-5, with a weak D call TRBD2 (6 bases). Trimming took 2 bases from V and 7 from J, leaving 12 bases between them. The germline CDR1 and CDR2 sequences are SGDLS and YYNGEE. The CDR3 spans 13 residues. The CDR3 coding sequence is TGTGCCAGCAGCGTGTACGGGAGTGGGACCCAGTACTTC. Encoded protein: CASSVYGSGTQYF.

The chain uses TRBV19 and TRBJ2-7, with D unresolved. V lost 5 bases and J 5 bases, leaving 13 bases between the germline ends. The CDR3 consists of 13 residues. The V gene's germline CDR1 is LNHDA and CDR2 SQIVND (reference sequence). The CDR3 DNA follows: TGTGCCAGTAGTCTGGGCCCTCTCAACGAGCAGTACTTC. Translated: CASSLGPLNEQYF.

The genes are TRBV27 and TRBJ2-2; D might be TRBD1 (7 bases). This CDR3 contains 16 residues. In germline, CDR1 is MNHEY, CDR2 SMNVEV (reference sequence). V lost 5 bases, J lost 4 bases, and 17 bases lay in between. The CDR3 DNA is TGTGCCAGCAGTAAGGGGGCGGGGAGCGGCACCGGGGAGCTGTTTTTT. Its translation is CASSKGAGSGTGELFF.

Of note for this clone: This specimen includes other DNA sequences encoding the same CDR3. The chain joins TRBV9 to TRBJ2-5; maybe TRBD2 (5 bases). Trimming left V 0 bases short and J 3 bases short, with 6 bases between. The V gene's germline CDR1 is SGDLS and CDR2 YYNGEE. The CDR3 extends over 13 amino acids. CDR3 region: CASSVAGEETQYF. CDR3 DNA sequence: TGTGCCAGCAGCGTAGCCGGGGAAGAGACCCAGTACTTC.

The chain employs TRBV5-6 and TRBJ1-2, with 9 nucleotides matching TRBD1. The germline V gene encodes CDR1 SGHDT and CDR2 YYEEEE. V was clipped by 4 bases and J by 4 bases; unmatched bases: 8. The CDR3 is 15 residues long. The CDR3 DNA reads TGTGCCAGCAGCCCTGGGACAGGGAATACCTATGGCTACACCTTC. Translation: CASSPGTGNTYGYTF. Supplemented by reference TRBV5-6 and TRBJ1-2, the full variable domain reads DAGVTQSPTHLIKTRGQQVTLRCSPKSGHDTVSWYQQALGQGPQFIFQYYEEEERQRGNFPDRFSGHQFPNYSSELNVNALLLGDSALYLCASSPGTGNTYGYTFGSGTRLTVV.

This rearrangement joins TRBV13 to TRBJ2-1, with a weak D call TRBD2 (6 bases). This CDR3 is built from 14 residues. The V end lost 2 bases, the J end lost 3 bases, and 8 bases lay between the germline ends. CDR1 is PRHDT, CDR2 FYEKMQ, per germline (reference sequence). CDR3 residues: CASSLRLGYNEQFF. CDR3 bases: TGTGCCAGCAGCTTACGACTAGGCTACAATGAGCAGTTCTTC.

The rearrangement joins TRBV5-4 to TRBJ2-7, with TRBD2 as a possible D gene (6 bases). The germline V gene has CDR1 SGHNT and CDR2 YYREEE (reference sequence). The V end was cut by 0 bases, the J end by 4 bases, with 23 bases between. This CDR3 comprises 18 residues. The chain's CDR3 is CASSLGPLNGEAQYEQYF. In nucleotides, the CDR3 is TGTGCCAGCAGCTTGGGGCCTCTAAACGGGGAGGCCCAGTACGAGCAGTACTTC. Full variable domain (missing parts from reference TRBV5-4 and TRBJ2-7): ETGVTQSPTHLIKTRGQQVTLRCSSQSGHNTVSWYQQALGQGPQFIFQYYREEENGRGNFPPRFSGLQFPNYSSELNVNALELDDSALYLCASSLGPLNGEAQYEQYFGPGTRLTVT.

The chain carries TRBV4-1 and TRBJ2-3; TRBD2 matches 9 bases. Germline loops: CDR1 MGHRA, CDR2 YSYEKL. The CDR3 extends over 17 amino acids. The J segment lost 0 bases and the V segment lost 4 bases, leaving 8 bases of the junction unmatched. The CDR3 DNA reads as TGCGCCAGCAGCCTATCTAGCGGGGTAGCTAGCACAGATACGCAGTATTTT. Its translation is CASSLSSGVASTDTQYF.

The chain has TRBV27 and TRBJ2-4; 7 bases line up with TRBD1. The germline gives CDR1 MNHEY, CDR2 SMNVEV (reference sequence). J was trimmed by 4 bases and V by 5 bases; bases with no gene match: 2. This CDR3 comprises 13 residues. This CDR3 reads CASSPGQKNIQYF. In nucleotides, the CDR3 is TGTGCCAGCAGTCCGGGACAGAAAAACATTCAGTACTTC.

The genes are TRBV7-2 and TRBJ2-3, with TRBD2 matching over 7 bases. Germline-derived CDR1 and CDR2 are SGHTA and FQGNSA. This CDR3 region has 16 residues. V was clipped by 4 bases and J by 4 bases; unmatched bases: 11. Written as DNA, the CDR3 is TGTGCCAGCAGCTCCTGGACTAGTGATATCCCAGATACGCAGTATTTT. This gives the protein CASSSWTSDIPDTQYF.

The chain joins TRBV5-6 to TRBJ1-2; 9 positions match TRBD1. Germline V gene data show CDR1 as SGHDT and CDR2 as YYEEEE. This CDR3 spans 14 amino acids. After removal of 4 bases from V and 5 bases from J, the junction contained 6 bases not matched to a gene. CDR3 region: CASSLGTGPYGYTF. The CDR3 nucleotides are TGTGCCAGCAGCCTAGGGACAGGGCCGTATGGCTACACCTTC.

About this clone itself: One end of the junction varies from germline; a read error may be responsible. The chain joins TRBV9 to TRBJ1-1, with a tentative D call TRBD1 (6 bases). Looked up from germline, CDR1 is SGDLS and CDR2 is YYNGEE. This CDR3 has 14 residues. This chain's CDR3 is CASSPRWTEEGVAF. In DNA form, the CDR3 reads TGTGCCAGCAGCCCAAGGTGGACGGAGGAGGGGGTCGCCTTT.

V is TRBV27 and J is TRBJ2-7; 10 bases are shared with TRBD2. The CDR3 totals 16 residues. The ends lost 5 bases at V and 3 bases at J; junction bases unmatched: 10. CDR1 MNHEY and CDR2 SMNVEV come from the germline V gene (reference sequence). The CDR3 DNA sequence: TGTGCCAGCAGTAATAACCTAGCGGGGGCCGTCTACGAGCAGTACTTC. The encoded protein is CASSNNLAGAVYEQYF.

The CDR3 loop reads CAWGVSGEQYF. In DNA form, the CDR3 reads TGTGCCTGGGGGGTTTCGGGCGAGCAGTACTTC. V gene TRBV30 combines with J gene TRBJ2-7; the D is unclear. The CDR3 length is 11 residues. CDR1 GTSNPN and CDR2 SVGIG come from the germline V gene (reference sequence). Between the trimmed V and J ends, which lost 5 bases and 6 bases, there was a span of 11 bases.

On this clone itself: This same CDR3 is encoded by further DNA sequences in the sample. V usage is TRBV29-1 and J usage is TRBJ2-7; D is undetermined. The CDR3 has 12 amino acids. Trimming shortened V by 1 base and J by 2 bases, and 6 bases separated the two germline ends. Germline V gives CDR1 SQVTM, CDR2 ANQGSEA. This CDR3 is CSVEGGTYEQYF. The CDR3 DNA follows: TGCAGCGTTGAAGGCGGTACCTACGAGCAGTACTTC.

The chain couples TRBV11-2 to TRBJ2-1; 8 bases are shared with TRBD2. This CDR3 region has 14 residues. CDR1 and CDR2 (germline): SGHAT, FQNNGV. With 2 bases clipped from V and 10 bases from J, the junction kept 7 bases outside the gene matches. The CDR3 loop reads CASSLLTGGDEQFF. CDR3 sequence (DNA): TGTGCCAGCAGCTTATTGACGGGAGGGGACGAGCAGTTCTTC.

This chain uses TRBV28 with TRBJ1-4; D possibly corresponds to TRBD1 (5 bases). The CDR3 consists of 14 residues. V lost 4 bases and J 6 bases, leaving 12 bases between the germline ends. Germline V gene lookup returns CDR1 MDHEN and CDR2 SYDVKM. As DNA, the CDR3 is TGTGCCAGCAGTTGGGCGGAGGGGTATGAAAAACTGTTTTTT. It encodes CASSWAEGYEKLFF.

The chain employs TRBV20-1 and TRBJ1-6; perhaps TRBD1 as D (5 bases). Germline assignment: CDR1 DFQATT and CDR2 SNEGSKA (reference sequence). The length of the CDR3 is 11 residues. The V end was cut by 7 bases, the J end by 14 bases, with 15 bases between. CDR3 coding DNA: TGCAGTGTTCCATTGGCGGGGGCCCTCCACTTT. This encodes CSVPLAGALHF.

The V gene is TRBV7-9, the J gene TRBJ2-1, with 11 bases aligning to TRBD2. Germline loops: CDR1 SEHNR, CDR2 FQNEAQ (reference sequence). J lost 3 bases, V lost 5 bases, and 9 bases had no gene match. The CDR3 runs 17 residues. CDR3 bases: TGTGCCAGCAGCCCCGGTGCCGGGACTAGCGGCTACAATGAGCAGTTCTTC. Translating it yields CASSPGAGTSGYNEQFF.

The chain employs TRBV11-2 and TRBJ2-1; no reliable D call. Trimming left V 2 bases short and J 5 bases short, with 10 bases between. The CDR3 loop spans 14 amino acids. Germline assignment: CDR1 SGHAT and CDR2 FQNNGV. The chain's CDR3 is CASSLLVENNEQFF. The CDR3 DNA is TGTGCCAGCAGCTTACTAGTAGAAAACAATGAGCAGTTCTTC.

The chain recombines TRBV4-3 with TRBJ2-1; D is unclear. V dropped 1 base and J dropped 0 bases, with 13 bases sitting between them. Per germline, CDR1 LGHNA and CDR2 YSLEER. CDR3 size: 17 residues. Here the CDR3 reads CASSQVSGASSYNEQFF. Here the CDR3 DNA reads TGCGCCAGCAGCCAAGTTTCCGGCGCCAGCTCCTACAATGAGCAGTTCTTC.

The J gene is TRBJ2-3, the V gene TRBV14; TRBD2 matches 11 bases. The CDR3 has 14 amino acids. J was trimmed by 6 bases and V by 5 bases; bases with no gene match: 4. Germline V gene data show CDR1 as SGHDN and CDR2 as FVKESK. CDR3 loop: CASSIAGGTDTQYF. CDR3 nucleotides: TGTGCCAGCAGCATAGCGGGGGGGACGGATACGCAGTATTTT.

The gene calls are TRBV10-2 and TRBJ1-1; the D gene is possibly TRBD1 (6 bases). The CDR3 runs to 13 residues. V was cut by 9 bases and J by 6 bases, with 17 bases left in between. Germline V lookup: CDR1 WSHSY, CDR2 SAAADI. The CDR3 nucleotides read TGCGCCAGTATAAAGCAGGGGATCTCTGAAGCTTTCTTT. Its protein is CASIKQGISEAFF.

As to this clone: Other DNA sequences in this specimen translate into the identical CDR3. This CDR3 is CASSSDRAEQYF. CDR3 sequence (DNA): TGTGCCAGCAGCTCGGACAGGGCCGAGCAGTACTTC. The genes are TRBV13 and TRBJ2-7; 8 bases are shared with TRBD1. In germline, CDR1 is PRHDT, CDR2 FYEKMQ (reference sequence). CDR3 length: 12 amino acids. Losses at the gene ends were 4 bases for V and 6 bases for J; bases not matched to a gene: 2. Full variable domain (missing parts from reference TRBV13 and TRBJ2-7): AAGVIQSPRHLIKEKRETATLKCYPIPRHDTVYWYQQGPGQDPQFLISFYEKMQSDKGSIPDRFSAQQFSDYHSELNMSSLELGDSALYFCASSSDRAEQYFGPGTRLTVT.

The V call is TRBV10-1, the J call TRBJ2-2; tentatively, D is TRBD1 (5 bases). Trimming took 6 bases from V and 3 from J, leaving 8 bases between them. The germline V gene encodes CDR1 WNHNN and CDR2 SYGVQD (reference sequence). The CDR3 extends over 13 amino acids. The CDR3 nucleotides are TGCGCCAGCAGACAGGAGCACACCGGGGAGCTGTTTTTT. It encodes CASRQEHTGELFF.

J is TRBJ1-4 and V is TRBV28; 9 bases match TRBD1. The junction had 17 bases not matched to a gene; V was cut back by 7 bases and J by 8 bases. The CDR3 covers 17 residues. Germline CDR1 is MDHEN and CDR2 is SYDVKM. The CDR3 here is CASIPPPGRTGAEKLFF. CDR3 nucleotide sequence: TGTGCCAGCATCCCCCCCCCTGGCCGGACAGGGGCCGAAAAACTGTTTTTT.